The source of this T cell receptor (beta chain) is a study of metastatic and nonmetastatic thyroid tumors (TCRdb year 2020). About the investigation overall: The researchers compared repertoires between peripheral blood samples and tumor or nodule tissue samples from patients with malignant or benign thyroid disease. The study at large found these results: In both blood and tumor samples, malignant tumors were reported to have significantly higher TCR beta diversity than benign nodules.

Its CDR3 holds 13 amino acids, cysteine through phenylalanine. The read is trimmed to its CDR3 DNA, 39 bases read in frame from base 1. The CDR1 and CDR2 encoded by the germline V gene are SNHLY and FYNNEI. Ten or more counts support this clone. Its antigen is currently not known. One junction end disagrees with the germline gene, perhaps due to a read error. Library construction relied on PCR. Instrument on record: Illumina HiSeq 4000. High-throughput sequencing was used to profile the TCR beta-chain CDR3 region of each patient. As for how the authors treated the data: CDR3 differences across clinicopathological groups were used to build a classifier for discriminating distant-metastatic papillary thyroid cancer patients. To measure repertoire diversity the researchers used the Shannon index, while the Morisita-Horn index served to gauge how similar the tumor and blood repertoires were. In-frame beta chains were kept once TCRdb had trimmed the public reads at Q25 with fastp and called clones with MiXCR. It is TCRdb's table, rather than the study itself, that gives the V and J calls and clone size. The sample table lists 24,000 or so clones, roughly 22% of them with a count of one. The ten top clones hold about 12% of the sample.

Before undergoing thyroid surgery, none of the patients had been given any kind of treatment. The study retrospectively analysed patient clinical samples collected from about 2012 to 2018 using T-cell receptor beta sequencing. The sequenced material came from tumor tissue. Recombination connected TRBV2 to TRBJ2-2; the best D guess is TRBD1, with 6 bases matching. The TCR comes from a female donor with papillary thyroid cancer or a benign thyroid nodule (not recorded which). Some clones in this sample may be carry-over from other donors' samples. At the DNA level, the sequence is TGTGCCAGCAGTGTACAGGGAACCGGGGAGCCGTTTTTT. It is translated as CASSVQGTGEPFF. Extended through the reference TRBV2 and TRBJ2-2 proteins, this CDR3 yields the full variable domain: EPEVTQTPSHQVTQMGQEVILRCVPISNHLYFYWYRQILGQKVEFLVSFYNNEISEKSEIFDDQFSVERPDGSNFTLKIRSTKLEDSAMYFCASSVQGTGEPFFGEGSRLTVL.